These 22 T cell receptor beta chains were all obtained from the same sample, sequenced in a study of T cell changes during pregnancy in multiple sclerosis. Using immunoSEQ multiplex PCR, the repertoire was profiled, and TCRdb retains in-frame clones only, with some absent. This sample has some 110,000 clones; 85% to 95% occur once, and the top ten carry 1.6%. The sequenced sample was peripheral blood, obtained after pregnancy. These receptors were obtained from a female donor with multiple sclerosis, enrolled in a pregnancy study.

This chain joins TRBV2 and TRBJ1-1; TRBD1 matches at 9 bases. Germline V CDR1 and CDR2: SNHLY, FYNNEI. V was clipped by 9 bases and J by 1 base; unmatched bases: 6. The CDR3 runs 14 residues. The CDR3 nucleotides are TGTGCCAGTTCCTACAGGGGGCAGAACACTGAAGCTTTCTTT. This translates into CASSYRGQNTEAFF.

The chain has TRBV2 and TRBJ2-3; 10 bases fit TRBD2. Germline V gene lookup returns CDR1 SNHLY and CDR2 FYNNEI. The V gene end was trimmed by 6 bases and the J gene end by 2 bases; junction bases not matched to a gene: 5. The CDR3 consists of 15 residues. The CDR3 protein is CASRPGLAATDTQYF. The DNA for the CDR3 is TGTGCCAGCAGACCCGGACTAGCGGCCACAGATACGCAGTATTTT.

The rearrangement uses TRBV5-1 and TRBJ2-1, with 15 bases that match TRBD2. The CDR3 is made up of 15 amino acids. The J segment lost 8 bases and the V segment lost 6 bases, leaving 6 bases of the junction unmatched. Germline CDR1 is SGHRS and CDR2 is YFSETQ. The CDR3 reads CASTLGLAGGYEQFF. The DNA of the CDR3 is TGCGCCAGCACCTTAGGACTAGCGGGAGGGTATGAGCAGTTCTTC.

The chain employs TRBV30 and TRBJ2-1, with D perhaps matching TRBD1 (6 bases). V was trimmed by 6 bases and J by 6 bases, leaving 21 bases between them. The CDR3 totals 15 residues. Germline lookup yields CDR1 GTSNPN and CDR2 SVGIG (reference sequence). CDR3 DNA: TGTGCCTGCCACAAAACAGGGTTGGACTCCAATGAGCAGTTCTTC. It specifies CACHKTGLDSNEQFF.

The chain is built from TRBV19 and TRBJ2-5; D is undetermined. The CDR3 loop spans 13 amino acids. Germline CDR1 reads LNHDA; CDR2 reads SQIVND (reference sequence). The V gene lost 10 bases and the J gene lost 4 bases, with 16 bases spanning the gap. The CDR3 DNA is TGTGCCACCGGAAATCACCCGGGAGAGACCCAGTACTTC. Translating gives CATGNHPGETQYF.

This chain joins TRBV30 and TRBJ2-3; a weak D match, TRBD1 (5 bases). Germline V gene lookup returns CDR1 GTSNPN and CDR2 SVGIG (reference sequence). This CDR3 has 16 amino acids. Between the trimmed V and J ends, which lost 5 bases and 3 bases, there was a span of 21 bases. Here the CDR3 DNA reads TGTGCCTGGGGCAACTCAGGGTGGGCCTGGACAGATACGCAGTATTTT. Encoded protein: CAWGNSGWAWTDTQYF.

This clone was detected only a few times. V gene TRBV10-3 combines with J gene TRBJ1-2; maybe TRBD1 (6 bases). V lost 7 bases and J lost 6, with 15 bases in between. This CDR3 is 13 amino acids long. CDR1 is ENHRY, CDR2 SYGVKD, per germline. The CDR3 sequence is CAIMSGRGNGYTF. CDR3 in DNA: TGTGCCATCATGTCTGGCAGGGGAAATGGCTACACCTTC.

This clone was counted a single time. The chain carries TRBV7-2 and TRBJ2-7; no clear D. Germline CDR1 reads SGHTA; CDR2 reads FQGNSA. V dropped 2 bases and J dropped 0 bases, with 11 bases sitting between them. The CDR3 has 15 residues. CDR3 in amino acids: CASSLSSRSSYEQYF. CDR3 DNA sequence: TGTGCCAGCAGCTTATCTAGTCGGAGCTCCTACGAGCAGTACTTC. The full variable domain, with the rest looked up from reference TRBV7-2 and TRBJ2-7, is GAGVSQSPSNKVTEKGKDVELRCDPISGHTALYWYRQSLGQGLEFLIYFQGNSAPDKSGLPSDRFSAERTGGSVSTLTIQRTQQEDSAVYLCASSLSSRSSYEQYFGPGTRLTVT.

V usage is TRBV9 and J usage is TRBJ2-5; no reliable D call. V gave up 6 bases and J gave up 0 bases, with 12 bases separating them. Per the germline V gene, CDR1 is SGDLS and CDR2 is YYNGEE. CDR3 length equals 14 residues. The DNA for the CDR3 is TGTGCCAGCACGGTCCGTTGGTACCAAGAGACCCAGTACTTC. Translating it yields CASTVRWYQETQYF.

This clone appeared a few times. This chain joins TRBV18 and TRBJ1-3; 7 nucleotides match TRBD1. Trimming at V came to 6 bases and at J to 2 bases, leaving 10 bases not matched to a gene. The V gene's germline CDR1 is KGHSH and CDR2 LQKENI. This CDR3 is built from 16 residues. CDR3 coding DNA: TGTGCCAGCTCCCGGCGAGGGGGCGCGGCTGGAAACACCATATATTTT. Protein sequence: CASSRRGGAAGNTIYF.

The chain has TRBV4-1 and TRBJ1-4; 7 nucleotides align to TRBD1. Germline assignment: CDR1 MGHRA and CDR2 YSYEKL. V dropped 0 bases and J dropped 5; count of bases not matched to a gene: 6. The CDR3 has 16 amino acids. The CDR3 region has the DNA TGCGCCAGCAGCCAAGATTGGGGACAGCAGAATGAAAAACTGTTTTTT. It codes for CASSQDWGQQNEKLFF.

This clone is a singleton in its sample. This chain joins TRBV10-3 and TRBJ2-7; the D gene is possibly TRBD1 (5 bases). V lost 2 bases and J 3 bases, leaving 26 bases between the germline ends. The germline CDR1 and CDR2 sequences are ENHRY and SYGVKD. The CDR3 length is 19 residues. The DNA of the CDR3 is TGTGCCATCAGTGAGCCGACGCCCCCTCCAGGGTCTCGTTTCTACGAGCAGTACTTC. Its translation is CAISEPTPPPGSRFYEQYF.

J is TRBJ1-4 and V is TRBV6-5; 8 nucleotides line up with TRBD1. The CDR3 runs to 16 residues. V was clipped by 0 bases and J by 5 bases; unmatched bases: 5. Germline values: CDR1 MNHEY, CDR2 SVGAGI. In DNA, the CDR3 is TGTGCCAGCAGTTACTCGACAGGGGAAGTGAATGAAAAACTGTTTTTT. Its translation is CASSYSTGEVNEKLFF.

The chain links TRBV6-5 to TRBJ1-6, with no clear D. CDR3 length: 15 residues. Germline-derived CDR1 and CDR2 are MNHEY and SVGAGI. V was cut by 6 bases and J by 0 bases, with 9 bases left in between. The CDR3 spells CASSPQSSYNSPLHF. In DNA, the CDR3 is TGTGCCAGCAGCCCACAAAGCTCCTATAATTCACCCCTCCACTTT.

The J gene is TRBJ2-3, the V gene TRBV6-4; D might be TRBD2 (7 bases). Germline CDR1 reads MRHNA; CDR2 reads SNTAGT. V lost 5 bases to trimming and J lost 4 bases, with 10 bases between them. CDR3 length: 13 residues. This CDR3 reads CASSTGRADTQYF. The CDR3, as DNA: TGTGCCAGCAGTACAGGGAGGGCAGATACGCAGTATTTT.

The V gene is TRBV28, the J gene TRBJ2-7; D unresolved. With 5 bases removed from V and 5 bases from J, the gap between germline ends came to 13 bases. The germline V gene encodes CDR1 MDHEN and CDR2 SYDVKM. The CDR3 is 13 amino acids. CDR3 in amino acids: CASSPPIINEQYF. CDR3 bases: TGTGCCAGCAGTCCCCCTATCATAAACGAGCAGTACTTC.

This clone was seen only once. The chain recombines TRBV4-1 with TRBJ2-1; the D is unclear. The germline V gene encodes CDR1 MGHRA and CDR2 YSYEKL. The germline V and J ends were trimmed by 5 bases and 1 base, with 6 bases remaining between them. The CDR3 contains 13 residues. The CDR3 DNA is TGCGCCAGCAGCTCTCGGTCCTACAATGAGCAGTTCTTC. Translating gives CASSSRSYNEQFF.

This rearrangement joins TRBV6-6 to TRBJ1-1; 9 bases are a match to TRBD1. The CDR3 totals 14 residues. Unmatched junction bases numbered 7, after V lost 5 bases and J lost 6 bases. The germline gives CDR1 MNHNY, CDR2 SVGAGI (reference sequence). In DNA, the CDR3 is TGTGCCAGCAGTGAGGACAGGGGACGGGCTGAAGCTTTCTTT. This sequence encodes CASSEDRGRAEAFF.

The rearrangement joins TRBV5-6 to TRBJ1-4, with 7 positions matching TRBD1. After removal of 4 bases from V and 4 bases from J, the junction contained 4 bases not matched to a gene. Germline CDR1 is SGHDT and CDR2 is YYEEEE. CDR3 size: 14 residues. The CDR3 nucleotides are TGTGCCAGCAGCCCGACAGGGAATAATGAAAAACTGTTTTTT. Residues: CASSPTGNNEKLFF.

The CDR3 reads CASSATGTINYEQYF. Written as DNA, the CDR3 is TGTGCCAGCAGTGCCACCGGGACAATAAACTACGAGCAGTACTTC. The V call is TRBV25-1, the J call TRBJ2-7, with D perhaps matching TRBD1 (6 bases). The CDR3 totals 15 residues. Germline V gene data show CDR1 as MGHDK and CDR2 as SYGVNS. V lost 4 bases and J lost 3, with 16 bases in between.

CDR3 region: CSGRGSTEAFF. In DNA form, the CDR3 reads TGCAGTGGCAGGGGGTCGACTGAAGCTTTCTTT. V usage is TRBV20-1 and J usage is TRBJ1-1, with 7 positions matching TRBD1. The CDR3 is 11 amino acids. V lost 7 bases to trimming and J lost 5 bases; unmatched junction nucleotides: 4. The germline V gene has CDR1 DFQATT and CDR2 SNEGSKA (reference sequence).

The CDR3 sequence is CASTLTGDGYGYTF. CDR3 DNA: TGTGCCAGTACCTTAACAGGGGACGGCTATGGCTACACCTTC. V usage is TRBV19 and J usage is TRBJ1-2, with 7 bases lining up with TRBD1. Per the germline V gene, CDR1 is LNHDA and CDR2 is SQIVND (reference sequence). The CDR3 spans 14 residues. J lost 4 bases, V lost 7 bases, and 9 bases had no gene match.